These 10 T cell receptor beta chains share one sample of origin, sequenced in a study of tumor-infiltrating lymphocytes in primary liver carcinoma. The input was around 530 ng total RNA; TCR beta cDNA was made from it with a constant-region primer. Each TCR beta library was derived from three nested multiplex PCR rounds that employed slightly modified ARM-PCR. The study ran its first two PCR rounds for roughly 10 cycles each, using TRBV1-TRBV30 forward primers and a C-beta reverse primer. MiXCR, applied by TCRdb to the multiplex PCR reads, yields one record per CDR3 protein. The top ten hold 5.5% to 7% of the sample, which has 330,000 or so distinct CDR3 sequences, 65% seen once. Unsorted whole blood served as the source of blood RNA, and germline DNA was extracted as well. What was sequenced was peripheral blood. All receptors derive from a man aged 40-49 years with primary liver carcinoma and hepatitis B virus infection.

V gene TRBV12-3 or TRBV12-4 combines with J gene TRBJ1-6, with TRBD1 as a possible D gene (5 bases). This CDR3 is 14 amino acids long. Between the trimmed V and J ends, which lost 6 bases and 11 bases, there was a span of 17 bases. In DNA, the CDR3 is TGTGCCAGCAGCCCCACATGGGACGGCACACCCCTCCACTTT. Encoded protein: CASSPTWDGTPLHF.

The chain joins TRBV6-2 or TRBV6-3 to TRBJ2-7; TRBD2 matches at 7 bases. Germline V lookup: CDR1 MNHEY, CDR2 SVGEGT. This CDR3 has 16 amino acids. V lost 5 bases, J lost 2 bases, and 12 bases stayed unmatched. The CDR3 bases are TGTGCCAGCAGTCCCTTCCTAGAGGGAGGGCCCTACGAGCAGTACTTC. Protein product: CASSPFLEGGPYEQYF.

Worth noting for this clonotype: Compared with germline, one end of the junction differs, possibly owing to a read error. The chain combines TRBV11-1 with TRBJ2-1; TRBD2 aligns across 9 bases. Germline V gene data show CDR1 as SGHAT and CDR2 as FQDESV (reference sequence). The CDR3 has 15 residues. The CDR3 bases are TGTGTCAGCAGCCGAGGGACTAGCAGGAGTAGTGGGCAGTTCTTC. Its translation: CVSSRGTSRSSGQFF.

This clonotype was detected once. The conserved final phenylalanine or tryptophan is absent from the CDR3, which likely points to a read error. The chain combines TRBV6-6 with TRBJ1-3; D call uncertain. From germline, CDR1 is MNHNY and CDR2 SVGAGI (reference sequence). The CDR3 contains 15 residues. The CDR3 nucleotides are TGTGCCAACAGTTACTGTAATACACCTGGAAACACCATATATCTT. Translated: CANSYCNTPGNTIYL.

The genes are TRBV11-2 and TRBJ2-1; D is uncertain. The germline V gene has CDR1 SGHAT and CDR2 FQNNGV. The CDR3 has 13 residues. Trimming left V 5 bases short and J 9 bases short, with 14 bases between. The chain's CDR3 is CASSLAIVSEQFF. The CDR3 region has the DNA TGTGCCAGCAGCCTCGCTATTGTCAGTGAGCAGTTCTTC.

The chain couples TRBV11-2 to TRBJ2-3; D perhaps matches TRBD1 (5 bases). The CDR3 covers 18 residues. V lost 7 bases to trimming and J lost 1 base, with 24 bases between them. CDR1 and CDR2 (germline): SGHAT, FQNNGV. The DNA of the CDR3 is TGTGCCAGCAACTCCACCCTACGCCAGGGTAGTGGCACAGATACGCAGTATTTT. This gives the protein CASNSTLRQGSGTDTQYF.

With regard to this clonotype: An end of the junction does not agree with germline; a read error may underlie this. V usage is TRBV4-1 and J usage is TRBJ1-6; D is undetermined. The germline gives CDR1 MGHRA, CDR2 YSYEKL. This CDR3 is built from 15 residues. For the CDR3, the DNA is TGTGCCAGCAGCCTTGGTCAGGTTTCAGGCTCACTCCTCCACTTT. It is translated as CASSLGQVSGSLLHF.

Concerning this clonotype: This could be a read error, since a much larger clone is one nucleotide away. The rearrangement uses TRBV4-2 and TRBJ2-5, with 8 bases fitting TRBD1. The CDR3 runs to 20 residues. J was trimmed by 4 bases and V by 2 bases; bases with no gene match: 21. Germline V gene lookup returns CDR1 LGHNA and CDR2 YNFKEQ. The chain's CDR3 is CASSQSPVDRALQQGETQYF. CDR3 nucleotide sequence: TGTGCCAGCAGCCAATCCCCCGTGGACAGGGCGCTTCAGCAGGGAGAGACCCAGTACTTC.

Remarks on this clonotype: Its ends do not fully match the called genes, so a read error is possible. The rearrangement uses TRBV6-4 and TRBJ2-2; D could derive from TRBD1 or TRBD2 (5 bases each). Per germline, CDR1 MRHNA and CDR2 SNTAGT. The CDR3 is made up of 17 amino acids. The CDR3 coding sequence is TGTGCCAGCAGTGACACGCATGGGCCAGGGAACACCGGGGAGTTGTTTTTT. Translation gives CASSDTHGPGNTGELFF.

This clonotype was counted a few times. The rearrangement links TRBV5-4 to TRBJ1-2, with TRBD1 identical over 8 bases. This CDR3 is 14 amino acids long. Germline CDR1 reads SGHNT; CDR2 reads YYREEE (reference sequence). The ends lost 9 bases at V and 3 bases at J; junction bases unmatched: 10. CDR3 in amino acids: CATQGQGADYGYTF. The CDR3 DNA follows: TGTGCCACCCAAGGCCAGGGGGCGGACTATGGCTACACCTTC.